The 9 T cell receptor beta chains given below trace back to one sample, sequenced in a study of CD8 T cells in Susac syndrome (dated by TCRdb to between 2018 and 2020). Receptors were amplified or captured by the immunoSEQ multiplex PCR assay. RNA was extracted using the RNeasy kit, and about 0.5 to 1 microgram was reverse transcribed with random hexamers. In-frame beta chains were kept once TCRdb had trimmed the public reads at Q25 with fastp and called clones with MiXCR. Each record represents a unique CDR3 protein, reported with the most common genes and DNA among its rows. Recorded for this sample are around 71,000 distinct CDR3 sequences; around 96% of them occurred a single time. Over 0.09% of the sample belongs to the ten largest clones. The specimen sequenced was CD4+ T cells from PBMCs. These receptors were collected from a human donor with multiple sclerosis.

The rearrangement joins TRBV24-1 to TRBJ1-2, with D unresolved. V was pared by 2 bases and J by 13 bases, with 13 bases between. The germline CDR1 and CDR2 sequences are KGHDR and SFDVKD. There are 12 residues in the CDR3. Here the CDR3 DNA reads TGTGCCACCAGTGATTCCCGACACCCCCTCACCTTC. It is translated as CATSDSRHPLTF.

V is TRBV29-1 and J is TRBJ1-2; 9 bases are shared with TRBD1. The germline V gene has CDR1 SQVTM and CDR2 ANQGSEA. The CDR3 runs 13 residues. With 7 bases clipped from V and 6 bases from J, the junction kept 9 bases outside the gene matches. The CDR3 nucleotides read TGCAGCGCCCGACAGGGGGAGATGGATGGCTACACCTTC. Translated: CSARQGEMDGYTF.

V gene TRBV6-1 combines with J gene TRBJ2-3; D unclear. The CDR3 totals 16 residues. Germline CDR1 reads MNHNS; CDR2 reads SASEGT. V was pared by 7 bases and J by 0 bases, with 17 bases between. CDR3 DNA: TGTGCCAGCAACCCCCTATGGGGAACTAGCACAGATACGCAGTATTTT. Amino acids: CASNPLWGTSTDTQYF.

The rearrangement uses TRBV9 and TRBJ2-1; D tentatively reads TRBD1 or TRBD2 (6 bases each). Trimming shortened V by 1 base and J by 10 bases, and 18 bases separated the two germline ends. Germline V gene lookup returns CDR1 SGDLS and CDR2 YYNGEE. The CDR3 spans 15 residues. CDR3 coding DNA: TGTGCCAGCAGCGTAACGGTCCGGGGGCCGGGCGAGCAGTTCTTC. Its protein is CASSVTVRGPGEQFF.

The rearrangement joins TRBV12-3 or TRBV12-4 to TRBJ2-2, with 8 bases identical to TRBD2. V shed 5 bases, J shed 1 base, and the junction held 0 bases outside the gene matches. The CDR3 totals 14 residues. CDR3 bases: TGTGCCAGCAGTGCGGGGGGGAACACCGGGGAGCTGTTTTTT. Translation: CASSAGGNTGELFF.

V is TRBV5-1 and J is TRBJ2-7; tentatively, D is TRBD1 (6 bases). The germline V gene encodes CDR1 SGHRS and CDR2 YFSETQ. There are 14 residues in the CDR3. V was clipped by 0 bases and J by 3 bases, with 10 bases between them. The CDR3 DNA follows: TGCGCCAGCAGCTTGGGGCAGGGGAACTACGAGCAGTACTTC. It specifies CASSLGQGNYEQYF. The full variable domain, its missing parts supplied by reference TRBV5-1 and TRBJ2-7, is KAGVTQTPRYLIKTRGQQVTLSCSPISGHRSVSWYQQTPGQGLQFLFEYFSETQRNKGNFPGRFSGRQFSNSRSEMNVSTLELGDSALYLCASSLGQGNYEQYFGPGTRLTVT.

This clonotype was detected once. The chain couples TRBV18 to TRBJ2-3; D may correspond to TRBD1 or TRBD2 (6 bases each). The germline gives CDR1 KGHSH, CDR2 LQKENI. The CDR3 contains 14 residues. V lost 5 bases and J 2 bases, leaving 11 bases between the germline ends. CDR3 protein: CASSSQGLTDTQYF. CDR3 DNA: TGTGCCAGCTCATCACAGGGACTCACAGATACGCAGTATTTT. Supplemented by reference TRBV18 and TRBJ2-3, the full variable domain reads NAGVMQNPRHLVRRRGQEARLRCSPMKGHSHVYWYRQLPEEGLKFMVYLQKENIIDESGMPKERFSAEFPKEGPSILRIQQVVRGDSAAYFCASSSQGLTDTQYFGPGTRLTVL.

The rearrangement joins TRBV7-9 to TRBJ2-3; no definite D call. V lost 5 bases and J 3 bases, leaving 15 bases between the germline ends. The germline gives CDR1 SEHNR, CDR2 FQNEAQ (reference sequence). This CDR3 has 15 amino acids. The CDR3 DNA reads TGTGCCAGCAGCCGATATTCGGCCACAACAGATACGCAGTATTTT. It translates to CASSRYSATTDTQYF.

This clonotype occurred once. J is TRBJ2-1 and V is TRBV6-2 or TRBV6-3; D gene unclear. Trimming pared 8 bases from V and 4 bases from J, leaving 18 bases between. The CDR3 length is 15 residues. Germline V gene data show CDR1 as MNHEY and CDR2 as SVGEGT. DNA of the CDR3: TGTGCCAGCGGGTCCGTGGGTACCCCTTACAATGAGCAGTTCTTC. As protein: CASGSVGTPYNEQFF.